This T cell receptor beta chain emerged from a study of T cells after yellow fever vaccination. By 5'RACE template switching, TCR cDNA was produced, with a universal primer site and UMIs added in the process. MiXCR was run by TCRdb on the 5' RACE reads, yielding one entry per CDR3 protein. The repertoire includes 350,000 to 450,000 distinct CDR3 sequences, around 19% of them detected once, and 18% sits in the top ten. This CDR3 has 11 residues. Trimming removed 8 bases at V and 8 bases at J, with 10 bases between. CDR1 and CDR2 from the germline V gene are MNHEY and SMNVEV (reference sequence). The sequence derives from a man younger than 35 who received the YFV17D yellow fever vaccine. The chain uses TRBV27 and TRBJ2-1, with D possibly being TRBD1 (6 bases). The material sequenced was PBMCs, taken before the yellow fever booster vaccination. The CDR3 spells CASVRGDEQFF. In DNA, the CDR3 is TGTGCCAGCGTCAGGGGTGATGAGCAGTTCTTC.